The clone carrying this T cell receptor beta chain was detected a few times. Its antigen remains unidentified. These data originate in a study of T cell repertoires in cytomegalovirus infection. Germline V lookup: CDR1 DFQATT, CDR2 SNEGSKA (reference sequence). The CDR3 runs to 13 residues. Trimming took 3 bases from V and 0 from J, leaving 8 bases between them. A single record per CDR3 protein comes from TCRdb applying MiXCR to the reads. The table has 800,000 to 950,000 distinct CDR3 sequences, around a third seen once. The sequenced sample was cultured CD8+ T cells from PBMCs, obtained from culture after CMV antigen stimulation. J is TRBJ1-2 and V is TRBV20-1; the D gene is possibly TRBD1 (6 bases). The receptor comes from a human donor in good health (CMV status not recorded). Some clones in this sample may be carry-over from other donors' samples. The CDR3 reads CSARDRTNYGYTF. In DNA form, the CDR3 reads TGCAGTGCTAGGGACAGAACTAACTATGGCTACACCTTC.